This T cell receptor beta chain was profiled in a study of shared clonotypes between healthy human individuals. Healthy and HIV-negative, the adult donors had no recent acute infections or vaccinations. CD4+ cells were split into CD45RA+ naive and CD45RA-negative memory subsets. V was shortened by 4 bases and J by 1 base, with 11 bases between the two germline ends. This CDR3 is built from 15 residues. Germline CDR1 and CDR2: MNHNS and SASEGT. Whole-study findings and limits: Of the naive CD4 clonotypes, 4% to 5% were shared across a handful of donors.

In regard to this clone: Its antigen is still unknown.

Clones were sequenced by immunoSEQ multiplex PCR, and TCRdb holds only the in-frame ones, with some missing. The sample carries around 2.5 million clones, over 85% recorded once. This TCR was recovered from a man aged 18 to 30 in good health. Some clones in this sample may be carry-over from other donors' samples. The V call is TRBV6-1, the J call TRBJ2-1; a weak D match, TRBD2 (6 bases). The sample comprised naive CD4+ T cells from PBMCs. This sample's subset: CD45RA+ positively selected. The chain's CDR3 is CASSALALSYNEQFF. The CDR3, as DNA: TGTGCCAGCAGTGCTCTAGCGCTTTCCTACAATGAGCAGTTCTTC.